This TCR beta chain was profiled in a study of blood T cell repertoires in COVID-19 (dated by TCRdb to about 2020). General notes on the study: Samples from collaborators originated in the United States, Italy and Spain and spanned both the acute and convalescent phases of COVID-19. The material from the prospective study consisted of cDNA or gDNA derived from T cells, B-cell-depleted T cells, or PBMCs. Deeply sampled blood TCRbeta repertoires from subjects exposed to, actively infected with, or recovered from COVID-19 were included in the dataset. The repertoires were made available in a free public database intended to serve as a resource for research on the immune response to SARS-CoV-2. Samples came from the ongoing ImmuneRACE study (first 160 participants) plus 1,254 subjects from 6 global collaborators. Nearly every sample came with metadata listing a de-identified subject ID, COVID-19 status, age in years and sex. Where available, HLA class I and class II types were taken from metadata supplied by the sample provider and were not determined by assay-based typing. The paper's findings and limits, for the study overall: How much clinical and demographic metadata was included differed by source and by participant, and the metadata was provided uncurated.

This clone was recorded only once. Its antigen remains unidentified. No clone much larger than this one lies a single base away; base qualities are absent. V gives up 4 bases and J gives up 6 bases, and the segment between their germline ends measures 13 bases. Inclusive of the bounding cysteine and phenylalanine, the CDR3 is 14 residues long. Of all the DNA, just the CDR3 is kept, 42 bases in frame from base 1. CDR1 and CDR2, looked up from the germline V gene, are SGHNT and YENEEA. TCRbeta CDR3 regions were amplified from genomic DNA by means of the immunoSEQ Assay, a bias-controlled multiplex PCR. The source study handled its data this way. The number of nucleated cells in each sample was estimated by amplification of reference gene primers within the assay. Sequence reads were collapsed and filtered to measure the absolute abundance of every unique TCRbeta CDR3 rearrangement. Productive Simpson clonality was computed per sample as the square root of Simpson's diversity index over productive rearrangements. The table comes from immuneACCESS by way of TCRdb, which keeps in-frame sequences with V and J called. Part of the clones is missing from these tables; in studies checked, under half for an unresolved V gene and the rest for unknown reasons. V and J calls and clone size come straight from that table; D and trimming were deduced from the DNA. This sample holds under 100,000 clones; over 70% were observed only once. The ten largest clones add up to around 12% of the sample.

Whole blood was collected in K2EDTA tubes by collaborating institutions according to the institutions' own protocols. For TCRbeta analysis, collaborators shipped samples in one of three forms: frozen whole blood, isolated PBMCs, or DNA extracted from either of those sample types. The sample was peripheral blood. Recombination joined TRBV11-3 with TRBJ2-1; a tentative D match to TRBD1 spans 6 bases. This TCR was sampled from a woman aged 40 to 50 with active or convalescent COVID-19. The CDR3 region: CASSSIGGRNEQFF. The bases read TGTGCCAGCAGCTCCATAGGGGGACGCAATGAGCAGTTCTTC.